This T cell receptor beta chain was retrieved from a study of graft-versus-host responses after intestinal transplantation. The method was immunoSEQ multiplex PCR; TCRdb's version includes in-frame clones alone and lacks a portion of them. The sample has some 10,000 clones; about 80% are singletons. Trimming shortened V by 6 bases and J by 5 bases, and 13 bases separated the two germline ends. Germline-derived CDR1 and CDR2 are SQVTM and ANQGSEA. The CDR3 length is 12 residues. Intraepithelial and lamina propria lymphocytes were isolated from graft specimens. The source is a human patient who received an intestinal transplant, so some T cells may come from the graft donor. The chain is built from TRBV29-1 and TRBJ1-2; D remains ambiguous. The source material was ileum tissue, sampled 23 days after intestinal transplant. The CDR3: CSVSATEYGYTF. CDR3 in DNA: TGCAGCGTCTCGGCGACCGAGTATGGCTACACCTTC. The full variable domain, with the rest looked up from reference TRBV29-1 and TRBJ1-2, is SAVISQKPSRDICQRGTSLTIQCQVDSQVTMMFWYRQQPGQSLTLIATANQGSEATYESGFVIDKFPISRPNLTFSTLTVSNMSPEDSSIYLCSVSATEYGYTFGSGTRLTVV.